This paragraph reports one TCR beta chain. The target of this receptor is not known. Base quality data are lacking; no much larger clone is found one base away. The sample belongs to a study of vaccination and CD4 T cells after COVID-19 (dated by TCRdb to 2022 to 2024). For the study in its entirety: Convalescent patients had a positive SARS-CoV-2 result on nasal swab PCR, and of these patients, about ten had mild disease and one had severe disease. The spike-specific CD4+ TCR repertoire was compared before and after mRNA vaccination in approximately ten COVID-19 convalescent patients and a few infection-naive healthy vaccine recipients. Post-COVID blood samples were collected from convalescent patients a median of around 100 days after diagnosis, with a range of about 30 to 161 days. Two doses of either the Pfizer-BioNTech BNT162b2 vaccine (n=8) or the Moderna mRNA-1273 vaccine (n=2) were administered to participants. Post-vaccine blood samples were taken a median of about 77 days after the second vaccine dose, with a range of roughly 13 to 250 days. As controls, cultures received a CEFX viral epitope pool (the positive control), an HIV-1 Nef peptide pool (the negative control), or no peptide at all. The convalescent cohort comprised six males and four females, including two Hispanic individuals, seven Caucasians, two Asians and one multiracial person. Overlapping spike peptide pools from SARS-CoV-2 and from the common cold coronaviruses HCoV-NL63, HCoV-OC43 and HCoV-229E were used as culture stimuli. Study-wide findings and limitations: Among the post-vaccine SARS-CoV-2-reactive clones in convalescent patients, a median approximately 86% showed up only after vaccination, which suggests vaccine-specific priming. The median count of SARS-CoV-2-reactive clonotypes went up from around 20 after infection to around 38 after vaccination, although the change was not significant. Of the vaccine-specific clones in convalescent patients, 304 of 307, or nearly all, reacted only to SARS-CoV-2 spike and did not cross-react with common cold coronaviruses. The study included relatively few convalescent patients and did not analyze early timepoints after natural infection.

CDR1 and CDR2, looked up from the germline V gene, are SQVTM and ANQGSEA. The CDR3 holds 11 amino acids from the cysteine to the phenylalanine. Only the CDR3 region is kept as DNA, spanning 33 bases read in frame from base 1. Trimming removed 5 bases from V and 0 bases from J, leaving 2 bases between the germline ends. The library relied on PCR. DNA from cultured CD4+ T cells underwent TCR sequencing with the Oncomine TCR Beta short-read assay at the Johns Hopkins FTIC core. Genomic DNA was extracted from the cultured CD4+ T cells with the QIAamp micro DNA kit. Oncomine TCR Beta libraries from cultured CD4+ T cells were pooled with unique dual indexes and sequenced on an Illumina iSeq 100. The study's processing was this. Non-productive sequences were removed, and CDR3s not starting with C, not ending with F or W, or shorter than 7 amino acids were discarded. Antigen-specific clonotypes were identified with the MANAFEST web application by comparing peptide-stimulated wells with reference and other culture wells. Positive clones required FDR below 0.05, an odds ratio above 5, and productive frequency above 0.1% in at least two of three replicate wells. Clonotypes that were significantly expanded in both SARS-CoV-2 spike wells and at least one common cold coronavirus spike condition were defined as cross-reactive. Similarity between CDR3 sequences was evaluated in R version 3.6.1 using Levenshtein distances (stringdist) and unrooted phylogenetic trees (ape). TCRdb trimmed public reads at Q25 via fastp, called clones via MiXCR and kept in-frame beta chains. Each entry is one CDR3 protein sequence, shown with its most common DNA and genes. TCRdb, not the authors, supplied the V and J calls. The sample table shows some 11,000 distinct CDR3 sequences, and about 40% are seen once. The biggest ten clones account for over 30% of the sample.

The sample's treatment or condition label is to be understood as: roughly ten-day PBMC culture with coronavirus spike peptide pools or control peptides (ViraFEST assay). The ViraFEST assay was used in the study, in which antigen-specific T cells were expanded with peptide pools and expanded clonotypes were subsequently identified by TCR sequencing. The positive SARS-CoV-2 PCR tests of the convalescent patients were dated from March to December 2020, before the Alpha, Beta and Delta variants emerged in the United States. Each well held 2.2 million or so PBMCs cultured in IMDM containing around 5.1% human AB serum and around 9.2 IU/ml IL-2, with 8 to 10 ug/ml peptide pools added. Half of the culture medium was replaced with fresh IL-2-containing medium on days 3 and 7. After 10 days of culture, CD4+ T cells were isolated by negative selection with the EasySep CD4+ T cell isolation kit. PBMCs were separated from whole blood using Ficoll-Paque Plus gradient centrifugation and then either used fresh or cryopreserved at -140C. Each culture condition was generally run in triplicate wells.

The rearranged segments are TRBV29-1 and TRBJ1-3; no D gene can be assigned with confidence. The sequenced material came from CD4+ T cells from blood, cultured in vitro. This receptor was identified in a human donor who had recovered from COVID-19. The DNA sequence is as follows: TGCAGCGTTAGCTCTGGAAACACCATATATTTT. The resulting protein is CSVSSGNTIYF.